This is a list of T cell receptor beta chains from one sample in a study of shared clonotypes between healthy human individuals. The method was immunoSEQ multiplex PCR; TCRdb's version includes in-frame clones alone and lacks a portion of them. Of 1 million to 1.2 million clones in the sample, 77% are singletons; the top ten hold more than 0.85%. Sequencing used memory CD4+ T cells from PBMCs. These receptors all come from a man younger than 35 in good health. Some clones in this sample may be carry-over from other donors' samples. Both conserved end residues are part of each CDR3. D genes are given only for firm matches. Not all rows give a size; the values are once, few, many and, for expanded clones, a class.

j_gene: TRBJ2-2
d_gene: NA
len: 15
abundance: NA
v_gene: TRBV29-1
CDR3nt: TGCAGCGGCCGGACAGCCCTTGTAGGGACCGGGGAGCTGTTTTTT
CDR3aa: CSGRTALVGTGELFF

j_gene: TRBJ2-5
d_gene: TRBD2
len: 15
abundance: NA
v_gene: TRBV5-1
CDR3nt: TGCGCCAGCAGCGCCGAGGGACTAGCGGGAGAGACCCAGTACTTC
CDR3aa: CASSAEGLAGETQYF

j_gene: TRBJ2-3
d_gene: NA
len: 14
abundance: NA
v_gene: TRBV18
CDR3nt: TGTGCCAGCTCACCTAGCTCCAACACAGATACGCAGTATTTT
CDR3aa: CASSPSSNTDTQYF

j_gene: TRBJ2-5
d_gene: TRBD2
len: 13
abundance: NA
v_gene: TRBV29-1
CDR3nt: TGCAGCGTTGACCCTAGCGGCCAAGAGACCCAGTACTTC
CDR3aa: CSVDPSGQETQYF

j_gene: TRBJ2-7
d_gene: TRBD2
len: 14
abundance: NA
v_gene: TRBV9
CDR3nt: TGTGCCAGCGGAGGGACTAACCCTCTGGGGGAGCAGTACTTC
CDR3aa: CASGGTNPLGEQYF

j_gene: TRBJ2-1
d_gene: TRBD1
len: 18
abundance: few
v_gene: TRBV7-3
CDR3nt: TGTGCCAGCAGCCCCGGACAGGGGCGAGGGTCGCTCAACAATGAGCAGTTCTTC
CDR3aa: CASSPGQGRGSLNNEQFF

j_gene: TRBJ2-1
d_gene: TRBD2
len: 15
abundance: NA
v_gene: TRBV28
CDR3nt: TGTGCCAGCAGTCCGAGACTAGCGGGAGTACAAGAGCAGTTCTTC
CDR3aa: CASSPRLAGVQEQFF

j_gene: TRBJ2-7
d_gene: TRBD2
len: 13
abundance: few
v_gene: TRBV11-2
CDR3nt: TGTGCCAGCAGCTGGCGGGAGTCCTACGAGCAGTACTTC
CDR3aa: CASSWRESYEQYF

j_gene: TRBJ2-3
d_gene: NA
len: 15
abundance: NA
v_gene: TRBV5-1
CDR3nt: TGCGCCAGCAGCTTGGTGGGCGTATTAACAGATACGCAGTATTTT
CDR3aa: CASSLVGVLTDTQYF

j_gene: TRBJ2-1
d_gene: TRBD1
len: 16
abundance: NA
v_gene: TRBV7-3
CDR3nt: TGTGCCAGCAGCTTACGCCCCGGGACAGTTCACAATGAGCAGTTCTTC
CDR3aa: CASSLRPGTVHNEQFF

j_gene: TRBJ1-2
d_gene: TRBD1
len: 14
abundance: NA
v_gene: TRBV28
CDR3nt: TGTGCCAGCAGTTCACCTACAGGGGTCTATGGCTACACCTTC
CDR3aa: CASSSPTGVYGYTF

j_gene: TRBJ2-3
d_gene: NA
len: 16
abundance: once
v_gene: TRBV14
CDR3nt: TGTGCCAGCAGCCAACCACCGGGCCCCAGCACAGATACGCAGTATTTT
CDR3aa: CASSQPPGPSTDTQYF

j_gene: TRBJ2-4
d_gene: TRBD2
len: 16
abundance: NA
v_gene: TRBV2
CDR3nt: TGTGCCAGCAGAGGACTAGCGGCTGCGGCCAAAAACATTCAGTACTTC
CDR3aa: CASRGLAAAAKNIQYF

j_gene: TRBJ2-7
d_gene: NA
len: 18
abundance: NA
v_gene: TRBV21-1
CDR3nt: TGTGCCAGCAGCAAAGGGGAGGTAGGCGGGAGGGCCGTCTACGAGCAGTACTTC
CDR3aa: CASSKGEVGGRAVYEQYF

j_gene: TRBJ2-7
d_gene: TRBD2
len: 15
abundance: NA
v_gene: TRBV15
CDR3nt: TGTGCCACCAGCAGAGTCGGACTAGAGCGGTACGAGCAGTACTTC
CDR3aa: CATSRVGLERYEQYF

j_gene: TRBJ2-1
d_gene: TRBD2
len: 16
abundance: NA
v_gene: TRBV27
CDR3nt: TGTGCCAGCAGCTTAGAATTTGGGCCAGCGGGAGCGGAGCAGTTCTTC
CDR3aa: CASSLEFGPAGAEQFF

j_gene: TRBJ1-3
d_gene: TRBD1
len: 17
abundance: NA
v_gene: TRBV18
CDR3nt: TGTGCCAGCTCACCGGAACAGGGGACCTACGATGGAAACACCATATATTTT
CDR3aa: CASSPEQGTYDGNTIYF

j_gene: TRBJ1-3
d_gene: NA
len: 14
abundance: NA
v_gene: TRBV30
CDR3nt: TGTGCCTGGAGTGTCGGGAGCTCTGGAAACACCATATATTTT
CDR3aa: CAWSVGSSGNTIYF

j_gene: TRBJ2-1
d_gene: NA
len: 16
abundance: NA
v_gene: TRBV7-2
CDR3nt: TGTGCCAGCAGCTTAGCAACGGGGAGCTCCTACAATGAGCAGTTCTTC
CDR3aa: CASSLATGSSYNEQFF

j_gene: TRBJ2-1
d_gene: TRBD1
len: 16
abundance: NA
v_gene: TRBV19
CDR3nt: TGTGCCAGTAGTAAAAGGACAGGGAGCTCCTACAATGAGCAGTTCTTC
CDR3aa: CASSKRTGSSYNEQFF

j_gene: TRBJ2-5
d_gene: NA
len: 13
abundance: NA
v_gene: TRBV5-6
CDR3nt: TGTGCCAGCGGCGCACGGCCTCAAGAGACCCAGTACTTC
CDR3aa: CASGARPQETQYF

j_gene: TRBJ1-1
d_gene: NA
len: 16
abundance: NA
v_gene: TRBV5-6
CDR3nt: TGTGCCAGCAGCTCCAGGGTGTTTTGGGACAACACTGAAGCTTTCTTT
CDR3aa: CASSSRVFWDNTEAFF

j_gene: TRBJ1-2
d_gene: NA
len: 15
abundance: NA
v_gene: TRBV9
CDR3nt: TGTGCCAGCAGCGCAACAGGGCTGGTGGCTCGAGGCTACACCTTC
CDR3aa: CASSATGLVARGYTF

j_gene: TRBJ2-1
d_gene: NA
len: 12
abundance: NA
v_gene: TRBV2
CDR3nt: TGTGCCAGCAGTAGGGGTAGCAATGAGCAGTTCTTC
CDR3aa: CASSRGSNEQFF

j_gene: TRBJ2-7
d_gene: TRBD1
len: 13
abundance: few
v_gene: TRBV4-2
CDR3nt: TGTGCCAGCAGCCGGGACAGATACTACGAGCAGTACTTC
CDR3aa: CASSRDRYYEQYF

j_gene: TRBJ2-2
d_gene: TRBD2
len: 17
abundance: NA
v_gene: TRBV11-2
CDR3nt: TGTGCCAGCAGCTTAGATCGGGTAGCGGGAGCCACCGGGGAGCTGTTTTTT
CDR3aa: CASSLDRVAGATGELFF

j_gene: TRBJ1-2
d_gene: TRBD1
len: 16
abundance: NA
v_gene: TRBV15
CDR3nt: TGTGCCACCAGCAGAGATAATACGGCAGGGGGCTATGGCTACACCTTC
CDR3aa: CATSRDNTAGGYGYTF

j_gene: TRBJ2-7
d_gene: TRBD2
len: 16
abundance: NA
v_gene: TRBV28
CDR3nt: TGTGCCAGCAGAGACGGACTAGCGGGAGACTCCTACGAGCAGTACTTC
CDR3aa: CASRDGLAGDSYEQYF

j_gene: TRBJ2-6
d_gene: NA
len: 18
abundance: NA
v_gene: TRBV18
CDR3nt: TGTGCCAGCTCACCATATCACATGGATGTCGCTGGGGCCAACGTCCTGACTTTC
CDR3aa: CASSPYHMDVAGANVLTF

j_gene: TRBJ1-3
d_gene: NA
len: 18
abundance: NA
v_gene: TRBV28
CDR3nt: TGTGCCAGCAGTTTCGGTACCCAGGCAGGAGGCTCTGGAAACACCATATATTTT
CDR3aa: CASSFGTQAGGSGNTIYF

j_gene: TRBJ2-1
d_gene: NA
len: 13
abundance: NA
v_gene: TRBV30
CDR3nt: TGTGCCTGGAGTGTGGGCCTAGCCAATGAGCAGTTCTTC
CDR3aa: CAWSVGLANEQFF

j_gene: TRBJ1-2
d_gene: NA
len: 15
abundance: NA
v_gene: TRBV28
CDR3nt: TGTGCCAGCAGTTTATGGGGTCAGGGCCTCTATGGCTACACCTTC
CDR3aa: CASSLWGQGLYGYTF

j_gene: TRBJ2-2
d_gene: TRBD1
len: 15
abundance: once
v_gene: TRBV2
CDR3nt: TGTGCCAGCAGTGGGAGACAGGGAAACACCGGGGAGCTGTTTTTT
CDR3aa: CASSGRQGNTGELFF

j_gene: TRBJ2-7
d_gene: TRBD2
len: 16
abundance: NA
v_gene: TRBV5-4
CDR3nt: TGTGCCAGCAGCTTGGTAGCGGGAGGGCCGTACTACGAGCAGTACTTC
CDR3aa: CASSLVAGGPYYEQYF

j_gene: TRBJ1-1
d_gene: NA
len: 15
abundance: NA
v_gene: TRBV7-9
CDR3nt: TGTGCCAGCAGCCCACAACGGCTATTCGGCACTGAAGCTTTCTTT
CDR3aa: CASSPQRLFGTEAFF

j_gene: TRBJ2-1
d_gene: NA
len: 16
abundance: once
v_gene: TRBV11-2
CDR3nt: TGTGCCAGCAGCCCCCCAGGGGCAGGGGAGGACAATGAGCAGTTCTTC
CDR3aa: CASSPPGAGEDNEQFF

j_gene: TRBJ1-2
d_gene: NA
len: 10
abundance: NA
v_gene: TRBV30
CDR3nt: TGTGGGGATAGTAACTATGGCTACACCTTC
CDR3aa: CGDSNYGYTF

j_gene: TRBJ1-3
d_gene: NA
len: 16
abundance: once
v_gene: TRBV19
CDR3nt: TGTGCCAGTAGGGACCCACGTGGGATTGCTGGAAACACCATATATTTT
CDR3aa: CASRDPRGIAGNTIYF